Sequencing of this T cell receptor (beta chain) was carried out in a study of cytomegalovirus exposure and HLA in healthy donors. As for the study in general: Counted in an early data release were about 86 million unique TCRs from HLA-typed donors. Findings of the study overall: Several of the most significant clusters were apparently associated with common viral pathogens in a later analysis. A further, later analysis showed that HLA-associated TCR beta chains (compared with equally common others) were more clonally expanded. CMV serostatus stood as the only immune exposure information on hand.

PCR employed 60 Vbeta and 13 Jbeta primers. Sequencing used immunoSEQ multiplex PCR; TCRdb keeps in-frame clones, though not all of them. The sample carries 200,000 or so clones, over 75% recorded once. This clone was detected only a few times. Its antigen is unidentified. Sequences were obtained from PBMCs. This receptor was identified in a young man in good health and CMV-seronegative.

DNA for the CDR3: TGTGCCAGCAGCCTATGGGCGATCGGGAACACTGAAGCTTTCTTT. Translation gives CASSLWAIGNTEAFF. The chain recombines TRBV6-5 with TRBJ1-1; no clear D gene. V shed 6 bases and J shed 1 base, with 15 bases lying between them. The CDR3 is 15 residues long. Germline V gene lookup returns CDR1 MNHEY and CDR2 SVGAGI.